The 32 T cell receptor beta chains below were found in one sample sequenced in a study of shared clonotypes between healthy human individuals. Profiling relied on immunoSEQ multiplex PCR, and the TCRdb table lists in-frame clones only, not all of them. The profile covers roughly 2,000,000 clones, with less than 95% appearing a single time and 1.2% taken by the ten largest. CD45RO negativity and positive selection for CCR7 defined naive CD8 cells, a population that excluded terminally differentiated effector memory CD45RA+ cells. Sequencing was performed on naive CD8+ T cells sorted from blood. The receptor set was obtained from a man aged 18 to 30 in good health.

The chain is built from TRBV5-6 and TRBJ1-6; D gene uncertain. Germline V gene lookup returns CDR1 SGHDT and CDR2 YYEEEE. V shed 3 bases and J shed 5 bases, with 9 bases lying between them. CDR3 size: 14 residues. This CDR3 reads CASSWRENNSPLHF. As DNA, the CDR3 is TGTGCCAGCAGCTGGAGGGAAAATAATTCACCCCTCCACTTT.

The chain carries TRBV9 and TRBJ2-6; TRBD1 is a possible D gene (5 bases). CDR1 and CDR2 from the germline V gene are SGDLS and YYNGEE. Trimming removed 2 bases from V and 2 bases from J, with 14 bases in between. The CDR3 consists of 17 residues. The CDR3 loop is CASSVDPLGAGANVLTF. The DNA for the CDR3 is TGTGCCAGCAGCGTGGACCCCTTAGGGGCTGGGGCCAACGTCCTGACTTTC.

The rearrangement links TRBV5-6 to TRBJ2-5; D call uncertain. CDR1 and CDR2 (germline): SGHDT, YYEEEE. The CDR3 runs 14 residues. V lost 1 base to trimming and J lost 1 base, with 8 bases between them. The CDR3 coding sequence is TGTGCCAGCAGCTTGAGTATACTCCAAGAGACCCAGTACTTC. Amino acid sequence: CASSLSILQETQYF. Looking up the rest from reference TRBV5-6 and TRBJ2-5 gives the full variable domain: DAGVTQSPTHLIKTRGQQVTLRCSPKSGHDTVSWYQQALGQGPQFIFQYYEEEERQRGNFPDRFSGHQFPNYSSELNVNALLLGDSALYLCASSLSILQETQYFGPGTRLLVL.

The CDR3 sequence: CASSLSGDWWNTEAFF. The DNA of the CDR3 is TGTGCCAGCAGTTTATCGGGGGACTGGTGGAACACTGAAGCTTTCTTT. The V and J genes are TRBV27 and TRBJ1-1; a possible D gene is TRBD1 (5 bases). The ends were cut back, 0 bases at V and 1 base at J, with 12 bases in the middle. CDR1 is MNHEY and CDR2 is SMNVEV in the germline V gene (reference sequence). This CDR3 region has 16 residues.

V gene TRBV18 combines with J gene TRBJ1-1; a possible D gene is TRBD1 (6 bases). This CDR3 comprises 15 residues. In germline, CDR1 is KGHSH, CDR2 LQKENI. Trimming took off 1 base at V and 1 base at J, with 10 bases between the two ends. The CDR3 sequence: CASSPLDRPNTEAFF. The CDR3 DNA is TGTGCCAGCTCACCACTGGACAGACCGAACACTGAAGCTTTCTTT.

The chain has TRBV7-9 and TRBJ1-6, with unresolved D. V shed 4 bases and J shed 13 bases, with 8 bases lying between them. CDR1 and CDR2 (germline): SEHNR, FQNEAQ (reference sequence). The CDR3 covers 11 residues. This chain's CDR3 is CASSSDGPLHF. The CDR3 DNA follows: TGTGCCAGCAGCTCGGATGGGCCCCTCCACTTT.

The rearrangement links TRBV9 to TRBJ1-5; 9 bases map to TRBD1. Germline-derived CDR1 and CDR2 are SGDLS and YYNGEE. J gave up 2 bases and V 4 bases, and 7 bases lay outside the gene matches. CDR3 size: 16 residues. CDR3 in amino acids: CASSSRQGGGNQPQHF. In DNA form, the CDR3 reads TGTGCCAGCAGCTCCCGACAGGGGGGAGGCAATCAGCCCCAGCATTTT.

The table lists this clone with a count of one. The identical CDR3 is also encoded by other nucleotide sequences in the sample. This chain connects TRBV11-2 to TRBJ2-7, with 8 nucleotides matching TRBD2. Germline assignment: CDR1 SGHAT and CDR2 FQNNGV. The CDR3 consists of 14 residues. V was pared by 2 bases and J by 4 bases, with 4 bases of the junction left unmatched. The CDR3 DNA reads TGTGCCAGCAGCTTACTCGCGGGGGGATACGAGCAGTACTTC. Its protein is CASSLLAGGYEQYF.

The V call is TRBV28, the J call TRBJ1-2; the D is unclear. Germline V CDR1 and CDR2: MDHEN, SYDVKM. V was clipped by 5 bases and J by 3 bases, with 25 bases between them. The CDR3 consists of 18 residues. CDR3 protein: CASSRSWPAQFVDYGYTF. The CDR3 DNA reads as TGTGCCAGCAGTCGATCCTGGCCTGCCCAGTTTGTTGACTATGGCTACACCTTC.

The chain is built from TRBV19 and TRBJ2-1, with 11 bases identical to TRBD2. This CDR3 has 16 amino acids. Germline V gives CDR1 LNHDA, CDR2 SQIVND (reference sequence). J gave up 5 bases and V 3 bases, and 6 bases lay outside the gene matches. DNA of the CDR3: TGTGCCAGTAGTATTTTAGGGACTAGCGGAAACAATGAGCAGTTCTTC. It is translated as CASSILGTSGNNEQFF.

The chain carries TRBV9 and TRBJ1-1; D unclear. CDR1 is SGDLS and CDR2 is YYNGEE in the germline V gene. The length of the CDR3 is 13 residues. Trimming took 4 bases from V and 1 from J, leaving 8 bases between them. In DNA, the CDR3 is TGTGCCAGCAGCCCTAACGGGAACACTGAAGCTTTCTTT. Its translation: CASSPNGNTEAFF.

The V and J genes are TRBV11-1 and TRBJ2-6, with TRBD1 identical over 7 bases. Per the germline V gene, CDR1 is SGHAT and CDR2 is FQDESV (reference sequence). CDR3 size: 15 residues. With V trimmed by 11 bases and J by 1 base, 8 bases remained unmatched. The CDR3 bases are TGTGCCTCGGGACAGTACCTATCTGGGGCCAACGTCCTGACTTTC. The encoded protein is CASGQYLSGANVLTF.

This chain links TRBV6-5 with TRBJ2-7; D remains unclear. The CDR3 runs to 14 residues. From germline, CDR1 is MNHEY and CDR2 SVGAGI. V was cut by 0 bases and J by 9 bases, with 15 bases left in between. CDR3: CASSYSMGPEGQYF. CDR3 nucleotides: TGTGCCAGCAGTTACTCGATGGGTCCTGAAGGGCAGTACTTC.

The chain has TRBV13 and TRBJ1-1; D not certain. The CDR3 spans 11 residues. CDR1 and CDR2 from the germline V gene are PRHDT and FYEKMQ (reference sequence). V lost 7 bases, J lost 1 base, and 4 bases lay in between. The DNA of the CDR3 is TGTGCCAGCAACCAGAACACTGAAGCTTTCTTT. The encoded protein is CASNQNTEAFF.

The chain is built from TRBV6-5 and TRBJ2-7; TRBD2 might be the D (6 bases). The germline V gene encodes CDR1 MNHEY and CDR2 SVGAGI. V lost 7 bases and J lost 4, with 17 bases in between. The CDR3 length is 14 residues. The CDR3 here is CASTHRGGEYEQYF. In DNA form, the CDR3 reads TGTGCCAGCACCCACAGAGGAGGGGAGTACGAGCAGTACTTC.

The chain joins TRBV30 to TRBJ2-7, with D possibly matching TRBD1 (6 bases). Germline loops: CDR1 GTSNPN, CDR2 SVGIG (reference sequence). The CDR3 extends over 13 amino acids. Trimming left V 6 bases short and J 0 bases short, with 12 bases between. The DNA for the CDR3 is TGTGCCTGCGGACAGACGGACTCCTACGAGCAGTACTTC. Translation gives CACGQTDSYEQYF.

This clone was seen once. The chain employs TRBV12-5 and TRBJ1-5; D is ambiguous. Per the germline V gene, CDR1 is LGHNT and CDR2 is FRNRAP. CDR3 length: 13 amino acids. V was trimmed by 7 bases and J by 0 bases, leaving 7 bases between them. In DNA, the CDR3 is TGTGCTAGTGCTTCGTATAGCAATCAGCCCCAGCATTTT. It is translated as CASASYSNQPQHF.

The chain joins TRBV6-4 to TRBJ1-5; D is possibly TRBD1 (6 bases). Germline CDR1 reads MRHNA; CDR2 reads SNTAGT. V gave up 8 bases and J gave up 0 bases, with 20 bases separating them. The CDR3 consists of 17 residues. Written as DNA, the CDR3 is TGTGCCAGCGCAGGGGCGACAGAGCTATATAGCAATCAGCCCCAGCATTTT. Amino acid sequence: CASAGATELYSNQPQHF.

The CDR3 sequence: CASTSRSQDPEAFF. Here the CDR3 DNA reads TGTGCCAGTACCTCGCGGTCCCAGGACCCTGAAGCTTTCTTT. This rearrangement joins TRBV19 to TRBJ1-1; D is ambiguous. Germline V gene sequence: CDR1 LNHDA, CDR2 SQIVND (reference sequence). The length of the CDR3 is 14 residues. V gave up 7 bases and J gave up 6 bases, with 18 bases separating them.

V is TRBV29-1 and J is TRBJ2-3; 9 bases are shared with TRBD2. CDR3 length: 14 residues. Losses at the gene ends were 7 bases for V and 1 base for J; bases not matched to a gene: 6. Germline V lookup: CDR1 SQVTM, CDR2 ANQGSEA. The CDR3 nucleotides read TGCAGCGCCGGGGCGGGAGGGCGCACAGATACGCAGTATTTT. Amino acid sequence: CSAGAGGRTDTQYF.

The chain joins TRBV4-1 to TRBJ1-5; D gene ambiguous. Deletions cut 0 bases from V and 11 bases from J, with 14 bases between. CDR3 length: 14 residues. Germline V gene sequence: CDR1 MGHRA, CDR2 YSYEKL. CDR3 sequence reads: CASSQDPAVGAQHF. The CDR3, as DNA: TGCGCCAGCAGCCAAGATCCCGCCGTCGGAGCCCAGCATTTT.

About this clone itself: Germline is not matched at one junction end, which may reflect a read error. The chain joins TRBV7-7 to TRBJ2-1; D ambiguous. Looked up from germline, CDR1 is SSHAT and CDR2 is FNYEAQ (reference sequence). The CDR3 sequence is 14 residues long. For the CDR3, the DNA is TGTGCTAGCAGCTTAGGAGAAGCGCTCGGCGAGCAGTTCTTC. This encodes CASSLGEALGEQFF.

A note on this clone: In the same sample, other DNA sequences code for this CDR3. The chain carries TRBV6-5 and TRBJ2-3; TRBD1 might be the D (5 bases). V gave up 5 bases and J gave up 0 bases, with 9 bases separating them. The CDR3 is 14 residues long. Germline V gene data show CDR1 as MNHEY and CDR2 as SVGAGI. The DNA of the CDR3 is TGTGCCAGCAGTAGACAGAGTAGCACAGATACGCAGTATTTT. Encoded protein: CASSRQSSTDTQYF.

The CDR3: CASSYGLAGDEQYF. The CDR3 nucleotides read TGTGCCAGCAGCTACGGACTAGCGGGAGATGAGCAGTACTTC. The J gene is TRBJ2-7, the V gene TRBV7-9; 13 nucleotides agree with TRBD2. The CDR3 consists of 14 residues. CDR1 is SEHNR and CDR2 is FQNEAQ in the germline V gene (reference sequence). The J segment lost 7 bases and the V segment lost 4 bases, leaving 4 bases of the junction unmatched. The whole variable domain, filled in from reference TRBV7-9 and TRBJ2-7, reads DTGVSQNPRHKITKRGQNVTFRCDPISEHNRLYWYRQTLGQGPEFLTYFQNEAQLEKSRLLSDRFSAERPKGSFSTLEIQRTEQGDSAMYLCASSYGLAGDEQYFGPGTRLTVT.

The chain joins TRBV27 to TRBJ2-7; D is unclear. Germline V gives CDR1 MNHEY, CDR2 SMNVEV (reference sequence). This CDR3 is 14 amino acids long. With 7 bases removed from V and 1 base from J, the gap between germline ends came to 14 bases. The DNA of the CDR3 is TGTGCCAGCACGCCCCCGAGGCGGTCCTACGAGCAGTACTTC. Translating gives CASTPPRRSYEQYF.

This chain links TRBV7-9 with TRBJ1-1; the D gene is possibly TRBD1 (6 bases). V was shortened by 4 bases and J by 4 bases, with 16 bases between the two germline ends. Germline V gene lookup returns CDR1 SEHNR and CDR2 FQNEAQ (reference sequence). The CDR3 contains 15 residues. As DNA, the CDR3 is TGTGCCAGCAGCTCCCTTGGTAGGGGGTTCACTGAAGCTTTCTTT. Translated, it gives CASSSLGRGFTEAFF.

The genes are TRBV2 and TRBJ2-1; TRBD1 agrees at 7 bases. This CDR3 is 14 amino acids long. The germline V gene encodes CDR1 SNHLY and CDR2 FYNNEI. V shed 7 bases, J shed 2 bases, and the junction held 5 bases outside the gene matches. For the CDR3, the DNA is TGTGCCAGCACCCCCGGGACAGCCTACAATGAGCAGTTCTTC. Translating gives CASTPGTAYNEQFF.

CDR3 nucleotides: TGCGCCAGCAGCCAAGTTAAGACTGGCTCCTACGAGCAGTACTTC. It translates to CASSQVKTGSYEQYF. The chain uses TRBV4-1 and TRBJ2-7; D uncertain. Trimming took off 1 base at V and 0 bases at J, with 10 bases between the two ends. Looked up from germline, CDR1 is MGHRA and CDR2 is YSYEKL. The CDR3 spans 15 residues.

Points on this clone: The same CDR3 is also encoded by other DNA sequences in this sample. The chain couples TRBV10-2 to TRBJ2-5, with TRBD2 identical over 11 bases. The CDR3 is made up of 14 amino acids. V lost 4 bases and J lost 2; bases outside the gene matches: 0. Germline CDR1 reads WSHSY; CDR2 reads SAAADI. Here the CDR3 reads CASSGTSGQETQYF. In nucleotides, the CDR3 is TGCGCCAGCAGTGGGACTAGCGGGCAAGAGACCCAGTACTTC.

This chain joins TRBV6-5 and TRBJ2-1; D remains ambiguous. The CDR3 runs to 13 residues. V gave up 6 bases and J gave up 4 bases, with 10 bases separating them. Germline lookup yields CDR1 MNHEY and CDR2 SVGAGI. The CDR3 coding sequence is TGTGCCAGCAGCCAGGAGAGTTACAATGAGCAGTTCTTC. Translation gives CASSQESYNEQFF.

The chain has TRBV5-6 and TRBJ2-5, with D possibly matching TRBD1 (6 bases). The J call is doubtful: the DNA matches TRBJ2-7 better. This CDR3 region has 14 residues. Germline loops: CDR1 SGHDT, CDR2 YYEEEE. CDR3 sequence reads: CASRSRDTSYEQYF. As DNA, the CDR3 is TGTGCCAGCAGGTCCCGGGACACCTCCTACGAGCAGTACTTC.

V gene TRBV19 combines with J gene TRBJ1-4, with 7 bases fitting TRBD1. Germline trimming cut 3 bases from V and 4 bases from J; bases unmatched to any gene: 8. This CDR3 comprises 16 residues. The germline gives CDR1 LNHDA, CDR2 SQIVND (reference sequence). The CDR3 loop reads CASSIGTETLNEKLFF. For the CDR3, the DNA is TGTGCCAGTAGTATCGGGACAGAAACTCTTAATGAAAAACTGTTTTTT.